This is a list of T cell receptor beta chains from one sample in a study of cytomegalovirus exposure and HLA in healthy donors. The repertoire was sequenced with immunoSEQ multiplex PCR; TCRdb's copy has only in-frame clones and lacks some. The data show 150,000 to 200,000 clones, more than 75% seen once. The sample was PBMCs. These receptors originate from a woman in her 30s in good health and CMV-seronegative. Both conserved end residues are part of each CDR3. A D gene is named only where the DNA matches it firmly. Only some rows state a clone size, as once, few, many or a class for expanded clones.

clone size | J gene | D gene | V gene | CDR3 DNA | CDR3 protein
NA | TRBJ2-7 | NA | TRBV6-1 | TGTGCCAGTGCGCTAGCGTACAATTACGAGCAGTACTTC | CASALAYNYEQYF
NA | TRBJ1-5 | NA | TRBV28 | TGTGCCAGCAGTTGGTCACAGCAGCCCCAGCATTTT | CASSWSQQPQHF
NA | TRBJ2-5 | NA | TRBV11-2 | TGTGCCAGCAGCATTAATATACAAGAGACCCAGTACTTC | CASSINIQETQYF
NA | TRBJ2-2 | NA | TRBV30 | TGTGCCTGGAGTGTACAGGACACCGGGGAGCTGTTTTTT | CAWSVQDTGELFF
NA | TRBJ2-2 | TRBD1 | TRBV13 | TGTGCCAGCAGCTATGAACAGGGGGCAACTGGGCCCGGGGAGCTGTTTTTT | CASSYEQGATGPGELFF
NA | TRBJ1-5 | TRBD1 | TRBV6-5 | TGTGCCAGCAGAAGGACAGGTCTCCAGCCCCAGCATTTT | CASRRTGLQPQHF
NA | TRBJ2-5 | NA | TRBV27 | TGTGCCAGCAGTTCCTCCTATTCCCAAGAGACCCAGTACTTC | CASSSSYSQETQYF
NA | TRBJ2-3 | TRBD2 | TRBV29-1 | TGCAGCGGGGCGGGACTAGCGGGCTTCGCAGATACGCAGTATTTT | CSGAGLAGFADTQYF
NA | TRBJ2-7 | NA | TRBV19 | TGTGCCAGTAGTCCGTCCGTCTCCTACGAGCAGTACTTC | CASSPSVSYEQYF
NA | TRBJ1-2 | NA | TRBV7-2 | TGTGCCAGCAGCGTCGCCTTCGGACATTCTAACTATGGCTACACCTTC | CASSVAFGHSNYGYTF
NA | TRBJ2-1 | TRBD2 | TRBV5-1 | TGCGCCAGCAGCCTGGCTAGCGGGGGTTACAATGAGCAGTTCTTC | CASSLASGGYNEQFF
few | TRBJ2-7 | NA | TRBV19 | TGTGCCAGTAGTGCGGGCCCACTTCTAGGCGAGCAGTACTTC | CASSAGPLLGEQYF
NA | TRBJ1-1 | NA | TRBV6-5 | TGTGCCAGCAGTTACGAAGGGGGGGAGAACACTGAAGCTTTCTTT | CASSYEGGENTEAFF
NA | TRBJ2-3 | TRBD2 | TRBV6-5 | TGTGCCAGCACTTCTAGCGGGGGGGCTGGAGATACGCAGTATTTT | CASTSSGGAGDTQYF
few | TRBJ2-7 | TRBD2 | TRBV2 | TGTGCCAGCAGTGAAGTGGGGACTAGTAACTACGAGCAGTACTTC | CASSEVGTSNYEQYF
NA | TRBJ2-7 | NA | TRBV1 | TGCACCAGCAGCCCCCCGACTAGCGGGGGGCAACCCCCCTACGAGCAGTACTTC | CTSSPPTSGGQPPYEQYF
NA | TRBJ1-5 | NA | TRBV27 | TGTGCCGGCGAAGCGTCAGGGTTCCTAAAATTTTATCGCAATCAGCCCCAGCATTTT | CAGEASGFLKFYRNQPQHF
NA | TRBJ1-1 | NA | TRBV21-1 | TGTGCCAGCATTCCCGGCTCGGGAGCTTTCTTT | CASIPGSGAFF
NA | TRBJ2-5 | NA | TRBV2 | TGTGCCAGCAGTGAAGTGAATAGCCAAGAGACCCAGTACTTC | CASSEVNSQETQYF
NA | TRBJ1-2 | NA | TRBV4-1 | TGCGCCAGCAGCCAAGATCGACTGCGGGTCCATGGCTACACCTTC | CASSQDRLRVHGYTF
NA | TRBJ2-7 | NA | TRBV6-5 | TGTGCCAGCAGTCCTCTGACAGCGATCTCCTACGAGCAGTACTTC | CASSPLTAISYEQYF
NA | TRBJ2-7 | NA | TRBV9 | TGTGCCAGCAGCCACCAGGTTGGGCAGGTTGCGAGTGAGCAGTACTTC | CASSHQVGQVASEQYF
NA | TRBJ2-1 | TRBD2 | TRBV7-9 | TGTGCCAGCAGCTCCCGACCGGGACTAGCGGGGGGTAGCCATGAGCAGTTCTTC | CASSSRPGLAGGSHEQFF
NA | TRBJ1-3 | NA | TRBV9 | TGTGCCAGCAGCAGACAGGCCCTCGATTGGGGAAACACCATATATTTT | CASSRQALDWGNTIYF
NA | TRBJ2-3 | TRBD1 | TRBV7-7 | TGTGCCAGCAGCAGAGGACAGGCTAGCACAGATACGCAGTATTTT | CASSRGQASTDTQYF
NA | TRBJ1-1 | TRBD1 | TRBV11-2 | TGTGCCAGCAGCTCGGGACAGACTGAAGCTTTCTTT | CASSSGQTEAFF
NA | TRBJ2-7 | TRBD2 | TRBV6-5 | TGTGCCGCGAGACTAGCGGGGTCCCACGAGCAGTACTTC | CAARLAGSHEQYF
NA | TRBJ1-3 | NA | TRBV5-4 | TGTGCCAGCAGCTTGGCAGGGGTTAACACCATATATTTT | CASSLAGVNTIYF
NA | TRBJ1-2 | NA | TRBV12-5 | TGTGTTACATACCGCGGGGCAGGTGGAACCTTTAACTATGGCTACACCTTC | CVTYRGAGGTFNYGYTF
few | TRBJ2-5 | TRBD2 | TRBV6-1 | TGTGCCAGCTCCTGGGGACTAGCCCAGACCCAGTACTTC | CASSWGLAQTQYF
once | TRBJ2-3 | TRBD2 | TRBV7-2 | TGTGCCAGCAGGGGAGGGTCAGATACGCAGTATTTT | CASRGGSDTQYF
NA | TRBJ1-2 | NA | TRBV2 | TGTGCCAGCAGTGCCGGGACCGGGGGGTGGGATGGCTACACCTTC | CASSAGTGGWDGYTF
once | TRBJ1-6 | NA | TRBV12-2 | TGTGCAAGTCGCTCTAGGAAAGAGGGTACCTTGGTTGATAATTCACCCCTCCACTTT | CASRSRKEGTLVDNSPLHF
once | TRBJ1-1 | TRBD1 | TRBV9 | TGTGCCAGCAGCCCATGGACAGGGGGAAGCACTGAAGCTTTCTTT | CASSPWTGGSTEAFF
NA | TRBJ1-2 | NA | TRBV4-3 | TGCGCCAGCAGCCAAGATTGGGGCAGGGTGCCTGGCTACACCTTC | CASSQDWGRVPGYTF
NA | TRBJ2-7 | NA | TRBV23-1 | TGCGCCAGCAGTCCCCCCAGCTACGAGCAGTACTTC | CASSPPSYEQYF
NA | TRBJ2-6 | NA | TRBV11-2 | TGTGCCAGCAACAGTCGGGACATTTCATCTGGGGCCAACGTCCTGACTTTC | CASNSRDISSGANVLTF
NA | TRBJ2-7 | NA | TRBV6-5 | TGTGCCAGCAGTTACTCATCCGGGGGAAACTACGAGCAGTACTTC | CASSYSSGGNYEQYF
NA | TRBJ1-5 | TRBD1 | TRBV5-8 | TGTGCCAGCAGCGCCAGGACAGGCCCTAATCAGCCCCAGCATTTT | CASSARTGPNQPQHF
NA | TRBJ1-2 | NA | TRBV7-9 | TGTGCCAGCAGCTTAGCCGGACAGAATTGGGGCTACACCTTC | CASSLAGQNWGYTF
NA | TRBJ1-2 | NA | TRBV6-5 | TGTGCCAGCAGAAGGACAGCCTCTTATGGCTACACCTTC | CASRRTASYGYTF
NA | TRBJ1-4 | NA | TRBV6-5 | TGTGCCAGCAGGTCATTGGGCGAAAAACTGTTTTTT | CASRSLGEKLFF
NA | TRBJ1-5 | NA | TRBV11-2 | TGTGCCAGCAGCCCACTGGCAGGGGATCAGCCCCAGCATTTT | CASSPLAGDQPQHF
once | TRBJ1-1 | NA | TRBV4-1 | TGCGCCAGCAGCCAAGCAGGAACGAACACTGAAGCTTTCTTT | CASSQAGTNTEAFF
NA | TRBJ1-1 | NA | TRBV30 | TGTGCCTGGGCCCAGGGGCTGAACACTGAAGCTTTCTTT | CAWAQGLNTEAFF
NA | TRBJ2-2 | TRBD1 | TRBV5-1 | TGCGCCAGCAGCTTGGAGGGGGCGTGGGGGACCGGGGAGCTGTTTTTT | CASSLEGAWGTGELFF
NA | TRBJ2-7 | TRBD1 | TRBV6-1 | TGTGCCAGCAGTGTCGAGGGGACAGGCCTATACGAGCAGTACTTC | CASSVEGTGLYEQYF
NA | TRBJ1-1 | NA | TRBV19 | TGTGCTACTGGGAGAGCACTGAACACTGAAGCTTTCTTT | CATGRALNTEAFF
NA | TRBJ2-7 | NA | TRBV19 | TGTGCCACCCAACGGACAGCCGATTCCTACGAGCAGTACTTC | CATQRTADSYEQYF
NA | TRBJ1-1 | NA | TRBV11-2 | TGTGCCAGCAGCTTCGTACGGGGGGGAACGTTCAGCACTGAAGCTTTCTTT | CASSFVRGGTFSTEAFF
NA | TRBJ2-3 | TRBD1 | TRBV7-2 | TGTGCCAGCAGCCCGTGGGGACAGAGCACAGATACGCAGTATTTT | CASSPWGQSTDTQYF
NA | TRBJ2-7 | NA | TRBV19 | TGTGCCAGTAGTACCTTGGGGATTAGGGGGGGCTCCTACGAGCAGTACTTC | CASSTLGIRGGSYEQYF
NA | TRBJ2-7 | TRBD1 | TRBV28 | TGTGCCAGCAGTGCCCTGAGACAGGGGGCTCGCGAGCAGTACTTC | CASSALRQGAREQYF
NA | TRBJ2-5 | NA | TRBV29-1 | TGCAGCGTGGAGGACAGCTCGGGGACCCAGTACTTC | CSVEDSSGTQYF